This TCR beta chain was captured in a study of cytomegalovirus exposure and HLA in healthy donors (dated by TCRdb to about 2017). In the study overall: An earlier analysis of approximately 640 of the donors reported approximately 300 Gb of sequence data and 120 million or so unique TCR beta sequences from around 200 million T cells. Rather than drawing on any new phenotypic data, the later analysis identified candidate immune exposures from TCR beta sequences and the way those sequences occurred across donors. A later analysis re-examined previously published TCR beta repertoires from around 670 donors and added high-resolution HLA genotyping to investigate patterns of TCR occurrence. The study combined high-throughput TCR immunosequencing, statistical association of individual TCRs with disease status, and machine learning to predict cytomegalovirus infection status. The study was designed to test whether signatures of past pathogen exposure could be identified by cataloging public T cell receptors. Typing coverage differed by locus: A, B, C, DRB1 and DQB1 were typed in roughly 620-630 donors, DQA1 in 500 to 550, DPA1 in 606, and DPB1 in 472. Donor age, sex, ethnicity and CMV serostatus were collected together with the repertoire data. HLA typing covered class I and class II loci at four-digit resolution. On average, over 200,000 unique TCR beta nucleotide sequences were sequenced per donor among 398 genotyped donors of the cohort, with roughly a sixth of those sequences being non-productive. The genetic ancestry cluster associated with self-reported Caucasian donors included 70% to 85% of the approximately 430 genotyped donors. Along with the roughly 670-subject first cohort, a separate validation cohort of over a hundred different subjects was used. An earlier analysis of 500 to 650 of the donors applied high-throughput TCR beta sequencing to assess whether each TCR beta V gene segment acted as functional or pseudogenic. Several DR-DQ haplotypes were treated as single units for association and clustering because of strong linkage in the cohort. The study profiled the T cell repertoires of 500 to 800 subjects by immunosequencing and related them to cytomegalovirus serostatus. A later genetic analysis took genome-wide SNP genotypes for about three fifths of the roughly 700 donors and used that subset as a discovery cohort. All discovery cohort repertoires had been generated using a single sequencing platform. An early release that covered more than 550 HLA-typed donors contained approximately 300 gigabases of sequencing data and approximately 85 million unique TCR sequences.

In total, approximately 700 healthy bone marrow donors made up the cohort. All cohort members were sampled while nominally healthy, although unrecorded immune exposures were likely present. The donor tested CMV seropositive, placing the donor among the approximately 290 seropositive members of the cohort. A peripheral blood sample was collected from each donor, and TCR beta sequencing was performed on peripheral blood mononuclear cells. Genomic DNA extraction from the blood cell samples was performed with the Qiagen DNeasy Blood Extraction Kit. For CDR1 and CDR2, the germline V gene lists SGHTA and FQGTGA. The germline V end is reduced by 4 bases and the J end by 3 bases; junction bases left unmatched: 5. Counted from cysteine to phenylalanine, this CDR3 has 15 amino acids. Just the 45-base CDR3 DNA is kept, in frame starting at base 1. The full study reports these points: Roughly uniform sequencing depth across donors was assumed in presence/absence analyses, although this assumption may not hold. Across donors, most TCR sequences were observed very rarely, whereas some public TCRs were present in many individuals. According to the authors, the approach could potentially be generalized to other disease states and immunological phenotypes. Because HLA typing was missing for some donors at each locus, association tests included only the typed subset. In a later genetic analysis, a missense DCLRE1C variant was associated with V-gene and J-gene trimming of TCR beta chains, and the association was replicated in an independent cohort. A later analysis found that TCR association rates varied across HLA loci, with DRB1 alleles showing the most associated TCRs and HLA-C alleles the fewest. A few of the identified cytomegalovirus-associated TCR beta chains were confirmed in vitro to be specific for cytomegalovirus antigens. Compared with equally common non-associated chains, HLA-associated TCR beta chains in a later analysis were more clonally expanded and had lower generation probabilities. Some IMGT-functional V segments, including TRBV6-2 and TRBV6-3, could not be distinguished by the 87-base-pair reads and were therefore excluded. At a false discovery rate of 0.05, a later analysis linked around 15,000 TCR beta sequences to specific HLA alleles. A total of 150 or so TCR beta chains were listed by the study as associated with cytomegalovirus. A later analysis found that most CMV-associated TCR beta chains appeared HLA-restricted, with HLA associations seemingly driven largely by CMV exposure. Only TCR beta chains were sequenced in this cohort, and the absence of alpha or paired-chain data limited detectable features. Immune exposure information for the cohort was limited to CMV serostatus. Correlated functional status among segregating V segments might reflect linkage disequilibrium, but an unknown experimental factor could not be ruled out. The classifier was reported to diagnose cytomegalovirus status with high specificity and sensitivity in both the original and validation cohorts. Strong co-occurrence of HLA alleles, especially DR and DQ, made assigning TCR associations to individual alleles difficult. A cluster of highly shared sequence variants was judged likely to be a technical artifact of the sequencing pipeline. Because counts were too low, about 17 rarely observed V segments, including chromosome 9 orphons, were excluded from the earlier analysis of several hundred of the donors. Broadly in line with IMGT annotations, most TCR beta V segments showed up in productive rearrangements about 87% or about 30% of the time in an earlier analysis of several hundred of the donors. A further reported finding was that TCR beta sequences accurately predicted the HLA-A and HLA-B alleles for most subjects in the first cohort. According to a later genetic analysis, donors in an Asian-associated ancestry cluster had fewer N-insertions in productive TCRs than the approximately 630-donor mean. In a later analysis, several top co-occurrence clusters were reported to appear linked to parvovirus B19, influenza, CMV and Epstein-Barr virus.

Library prep was done by the immunoSEQ multiplex PCR assay. A mixture of 60 forward primers for TCR Vbeta segments and 13 reverse primers for TCR Jbeta segments was used in the multiplex PCR. The CDR3 region of rearranged TCR beta genes was amplified from genomic DNA by a multiplex PCR assay. On the Illumina HiSeq System, the amplified TCR beta libraries were sequenced as 87-base-pair reads. On the study's bioinformatics: A later analysis tallied around 80 million unique TCR beta chains across the 550 to 850 repertoires, and about 10 million of those chains were shared by two or more donors. Raw reads were error-corrected and collapsed into unique sequences by a nearest-neighbor algorithm in which closely related sequences were merged to remove PCR and sequencing errors. Alignment of CDR3 sequences to IMGT reference sequences was used to assign V, D and J gene segments. Each retained sequence needed at least a six-nucleotide match to both a V gene segment and a J gene segment. A rearrangement counted as productive if the CDR3 had no stop codons and remained in frame with V and J, and every other rearrangement counted as non-productive. CDR3 was defined by IMGT convention, running from the second conserved V-encoded cysteine to the conserved J-encoded phenylalanine. Sequences without an unambiguous match to a single V gene segment were excluded from the earlier analysis of a few hundred of the donors. In an earlier analysis of 587 of the donors, V segments were called functional above 56.7% productive rearrangements and were called segregating when the between-donor standard deviation exceeded 5%. A statistical classification framework was developed to diagnose cytomegalovirus status using the catalog of TCR beta chain sequences. A later analysis assigned V and J genes by comparing TCR nucleotide sequences with IMGT/GENE-DB human TR gene sequences. The TCRdist pipeline was used in a later analysis to assign CDR3 sequences and most-parsimonious VDJ recombination scenarios. In a later analysis, each TCR beta chain was defined by its CDR3 amino acid sequence together with its V-gene family, and reads without a unique V-gene family were excluded. To address suspected cross-contamination and a sequencing artifact, a later analysis removed 450 to 700 highly shared, low-generation-probability nucleotide sequences. A later analysis calculated a clonal expansion index for each public chain from normalized within-repertoire ranks of inferred template counts. A later analysis computed generation probabilities with a VDJ recombination model fitted to out-of-frame rearrangements, and checked the results against IGoR. Hypergeometric tests were used in a later analysis to score TCR-TCR, TCR-HLA and TCR-CMV co-occurrence, with a repertoire-size bias correction applied to the TCR pairs. False discovery rates were estimated in a later analysis by permuting HLA or CMV assignments 20 times. In a later analysis, co-occurring TCRs were grouped using DBSCAN, with TCRdist sequence similarity added in when clustering inside HLA-allele-positive subsets. For co-occurrence clustering, repertoires with fewer than 30,000 or more than 120,000 public chains were excluded, along with 4 to 6 repertoires with anomalous nucleotide sharing. TCRdb mirrors the immuneACCESS table, restricted to in-frame sequences. Some clones are absent from its copies; in checked studies, under half trace to an unresolved V gene, and the reason for the others is unknown. That table gives V, J and clone size, and the DNA gave D and trimming. The sample includes around 150,000 clones, with roughly 78% observed a single time. The ten largest account for around 7% of the sample.

A note on this clone: Its recognized antigen is unknown. No per-base quality is available; no much larger clone lies one base away.

Sequenced: PBMCs. The TCR sequence derives from a man between 35 and 55 years old in good health and CMV-seropositive. The sequence joins TRBV7-3 to TRBJ2-1, with 8 bases in between that match TRBD1. The CDR3 protein is CASSSEGTGYNEQFF. The base sequence is TGTGCCAGCAGCTCTGAAGGGACAGGCTACAATGAGCAGTTCTTC.